The sequence of this T cell receptor beta chain was determined in a study of T cell repertoires and HLA-DP antigens. Study-wide background: Pre-culture CD4+ samples used roughly 1,300 ng DNA versus approximately 0.2 ug for CD137+CD4+ sorts.

V lost 1 base to trimming and J lost 5 bases, with 7 bases between them. This CDR3 comprises 12 residues. The germline V gene has CDR1 SGHRS and CDR2 YFSETQ. TCRdb keeps only in-frame clones here, not all; method: immunoSEQ multiplex PCR. This table has approximately 100,000 clones, around 86% appearing once. Remarks on this clone: Its antigen is undetermined.

The chain employs TRBV5-1 and TRBJ2-7, with D possibly matching TRBD2 (5 bases). The sample consisted of CD4+ T cells from PBMCs. The sequence was collected from a man aged 45-65 years in good health and CMV-seronegative. The CDR3 DNA is TGCGCCAGCAGCTTGTTCGGGGACGAGCAGTACTTC. Its translation is CASSLFGDEQYF.